This TCR beta chain was documented in a study of breast tumors, draining lymph nodes, adjacent tissues. Study-wide results and limits: Compared with basal-like, luminal-like tumors shared significantly more repertoire with nontumor tissue.

TCRdb recomputed calls from the multiplex PCR reads with MiXCR, one row per CDR3 protein. The sample has 140,000 or so distinct CDR3 sequences, about 30% seen once. Axillary draining lymph nodes of breast cancer patients supplied the node samples. The CDR3 is 15 residues long. J lost 1 base, V lost 5 bases, and 8 bases had no gene match. Per the germline V gene, CDR1 is SGHTS and CDR2 is YDEGEE. The sample holds many counts of this clonotype. Antigen specificity is unknown. The chain recombines TRBV5-8 with TRBJ2-5; TRBD2 matches at 7 bases. The TCR comes from a female donor with breast cancer. Some clones in this sample may be carry-over from other donors' samples. Material: axillary lymph node tissue. The CDR3, as DNA: TGTGCCAGCAGGCTTCTCGGCGGGGGCCAAGAGACCCAGTACTTC. Its protein product is CASRLLGGGQETQYF. Supplemented by reference TRBV5-8 and TRBJ2-5, the full variable domain reads EAGVTQSPTHLIKTRGQQATLRCSPISGHTSVYWYQQALGLGLQFLLWYDEGEERNRGNFPPRFSGRQFPNYSSELNVNALELEDSALYLCASRLLGGGQETQYFGPGTRLLVL.